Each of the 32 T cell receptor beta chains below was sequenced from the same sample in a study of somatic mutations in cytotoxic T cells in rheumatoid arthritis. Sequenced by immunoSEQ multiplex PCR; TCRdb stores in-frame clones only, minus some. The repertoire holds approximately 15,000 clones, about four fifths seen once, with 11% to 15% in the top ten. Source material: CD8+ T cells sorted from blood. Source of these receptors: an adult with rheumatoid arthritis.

CDR3 amino acids: CASTLGTNDYEQYF. The CDR3 coding sequence is TGCGCCAGTACCCTCGGGACTAACGACTACGAGCAGTACTTC. The chain carries TRBV5-1 and TRBJ2-7, with 7 bases fitting TRBD2. Germline CDR1 reads SGHRS; CDR2 reads YFSETQ. The CDR3 sequence is 14 residues long. Trimming cost V 8 bases and J 3 bases; bases outside gene matches: 11. Variable domain in full (rest from reference TRBV5-1 and TRBJ2-7): KAGVTQTPRYLIKTRGQQVTLSCSPISGHRSVSWYQQTPGQGLQFLFEYFSETQRNKGNFPGRFSGRQFSNSRSEMNVSTLELGDSALYLCASTLGTNDYEQYFGPGTRLTVT.

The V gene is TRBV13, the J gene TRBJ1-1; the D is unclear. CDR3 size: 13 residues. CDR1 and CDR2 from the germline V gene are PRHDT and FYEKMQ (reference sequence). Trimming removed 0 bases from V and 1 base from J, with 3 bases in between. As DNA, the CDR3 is TGTGCCAGCAGCTTAGGCCCGAACACTGAAGCTTTCTTT. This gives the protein CASSLGPNTEAFF.

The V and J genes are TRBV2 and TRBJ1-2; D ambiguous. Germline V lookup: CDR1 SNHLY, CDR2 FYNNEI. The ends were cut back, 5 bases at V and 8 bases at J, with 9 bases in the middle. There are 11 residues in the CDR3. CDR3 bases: TGTGCCAGCAGTCTAATTCCGGGCTACACCTTC. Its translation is CASSLIPGYTF.

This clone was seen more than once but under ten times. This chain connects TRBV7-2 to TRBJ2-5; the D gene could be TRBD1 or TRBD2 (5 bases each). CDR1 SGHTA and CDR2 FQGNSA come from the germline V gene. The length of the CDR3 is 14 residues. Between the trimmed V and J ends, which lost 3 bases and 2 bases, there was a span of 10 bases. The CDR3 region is CASSFGGPQETQYF. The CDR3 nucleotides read TGTGCCAGCAGCTTTGGGGGTCCTCAAGAGACCCAGTACTTC. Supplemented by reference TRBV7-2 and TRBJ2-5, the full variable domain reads GAGVSQSPSNKVTEKGKDVELRCDPISGHTALYWYRQSLGQGLEFLIYFQGNSAPDKSGLPSDRFSAERTGGSVSTLTIQRTQQEDSAVYLCASSFGGPQETQYFGPGTRLLVL.

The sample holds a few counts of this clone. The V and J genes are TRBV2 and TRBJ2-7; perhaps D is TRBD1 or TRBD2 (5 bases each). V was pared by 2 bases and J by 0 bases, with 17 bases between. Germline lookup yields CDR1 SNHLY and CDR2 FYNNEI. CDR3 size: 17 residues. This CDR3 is CASSEKPGRLSSYEQYF. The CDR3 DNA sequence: TGTGCCAGCAGTGAAAAACCGGGACGTCTTAGCTCCTACGAGCAGTACTTC.

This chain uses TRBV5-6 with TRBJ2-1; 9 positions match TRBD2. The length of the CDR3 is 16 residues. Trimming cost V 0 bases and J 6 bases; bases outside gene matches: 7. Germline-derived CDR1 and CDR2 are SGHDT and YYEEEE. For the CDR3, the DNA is TGTGCCAGCAGCTTGGGCGGGGGGGCTCCTACCAATGAGCAGTTCTTC. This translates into CASSLGGGAPTNEQFF.

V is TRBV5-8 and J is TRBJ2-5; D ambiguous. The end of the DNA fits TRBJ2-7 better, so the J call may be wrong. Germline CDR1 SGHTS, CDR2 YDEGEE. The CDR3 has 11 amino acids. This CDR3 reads CASSYSYEQYF. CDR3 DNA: TGTGCCAGCAGCTACTCCTACGAGCAGTACTTC.

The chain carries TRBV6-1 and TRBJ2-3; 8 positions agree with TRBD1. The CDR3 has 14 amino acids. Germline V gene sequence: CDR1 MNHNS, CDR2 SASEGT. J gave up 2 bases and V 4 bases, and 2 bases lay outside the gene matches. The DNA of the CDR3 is TGTGCCAGCAGTGGGACAGGGCCCACAGATACGCAGTATTTT. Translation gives CASSGTGPTDTQYF.

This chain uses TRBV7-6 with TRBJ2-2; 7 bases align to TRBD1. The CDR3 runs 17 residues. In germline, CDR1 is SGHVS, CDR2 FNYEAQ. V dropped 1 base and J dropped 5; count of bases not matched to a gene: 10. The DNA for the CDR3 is TGTGCCAGCAGCTTAGTACAGGGGAGCAATTGGACCGGGGAGCTGTTTTTT. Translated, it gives CASSLVQGSNWTGELFF. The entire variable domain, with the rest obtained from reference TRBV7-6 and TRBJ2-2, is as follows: GAGVSQSPRYKVTKRGQDVALRCDPISGHVSLYWYRQALGQGPEFLTYFNYEAQQDKSGLPNDRFSAERPEGSISTLTIQRTEQRDSAMYRCASSLVQGSNWTGELFFGEGSRLTVL.

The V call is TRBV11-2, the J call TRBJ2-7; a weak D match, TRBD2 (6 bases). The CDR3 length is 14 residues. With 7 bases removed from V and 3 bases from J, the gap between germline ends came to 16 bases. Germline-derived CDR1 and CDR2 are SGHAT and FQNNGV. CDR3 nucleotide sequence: TGTGCCAGCAAGCCAGTGGGGAGGCTCTACGAGCAGTACTTC. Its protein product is CASKPVGRLYEQYF.

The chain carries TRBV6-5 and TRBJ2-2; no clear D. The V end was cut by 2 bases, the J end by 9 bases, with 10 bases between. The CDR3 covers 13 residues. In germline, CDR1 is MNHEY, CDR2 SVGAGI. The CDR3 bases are TGTGCCAGCAGTTACCTAGGCCTGAGGGAGCTGTTTTTT. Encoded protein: CASSYLGLRELFF.

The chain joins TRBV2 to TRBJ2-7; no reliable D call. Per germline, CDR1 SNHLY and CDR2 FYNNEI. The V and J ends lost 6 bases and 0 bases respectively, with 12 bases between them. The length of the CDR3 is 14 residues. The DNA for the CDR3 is TGTGCCAGCAGGGTAGGCGAGCGCTCCTACGAGCAGTACTTC. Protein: CASRVGERSYEQYF.

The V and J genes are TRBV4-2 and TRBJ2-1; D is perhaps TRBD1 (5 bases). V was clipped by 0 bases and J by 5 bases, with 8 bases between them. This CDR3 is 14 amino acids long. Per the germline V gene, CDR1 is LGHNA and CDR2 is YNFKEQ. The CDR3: CASSQDVGDNEQFF. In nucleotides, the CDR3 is TGTGCCAGCAGCCAAGATGTAGGGGACAATGAGCAGTTCTTC.

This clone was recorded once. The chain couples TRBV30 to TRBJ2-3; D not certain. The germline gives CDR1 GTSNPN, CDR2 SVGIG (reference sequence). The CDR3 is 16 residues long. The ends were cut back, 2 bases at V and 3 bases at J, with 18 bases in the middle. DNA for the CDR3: TGTGCCTGGAGTTCACGGTACACACGCAGGACAGATACGCAGTATTTT. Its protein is CAWSSRYTRRTDTQYF.

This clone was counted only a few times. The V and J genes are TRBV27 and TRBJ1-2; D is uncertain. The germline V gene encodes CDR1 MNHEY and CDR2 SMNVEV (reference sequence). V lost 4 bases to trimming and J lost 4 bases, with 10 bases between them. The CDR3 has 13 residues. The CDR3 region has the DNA TGTGCCAGCAGTTCGATGGGCCCCTATGGCTACACCTTC. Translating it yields CASSSMGPYGYTF.

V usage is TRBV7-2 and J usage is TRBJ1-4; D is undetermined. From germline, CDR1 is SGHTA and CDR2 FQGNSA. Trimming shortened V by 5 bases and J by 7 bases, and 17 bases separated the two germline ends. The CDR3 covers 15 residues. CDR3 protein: CASSPAWVSGEKLFF. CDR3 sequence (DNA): TGTGCCAGCAGCCCGGCTTGGGTTTCGGGTGAAAAACTGTTTTTT.

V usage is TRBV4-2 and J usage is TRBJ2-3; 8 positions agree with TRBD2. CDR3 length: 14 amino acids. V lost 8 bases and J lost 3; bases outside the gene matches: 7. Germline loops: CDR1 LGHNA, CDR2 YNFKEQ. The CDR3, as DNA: TGTGCCAGCCTCGGGGGGGGGCGGACAGATACGCAGTATTTT. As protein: CASLGGGRTDTQYF.

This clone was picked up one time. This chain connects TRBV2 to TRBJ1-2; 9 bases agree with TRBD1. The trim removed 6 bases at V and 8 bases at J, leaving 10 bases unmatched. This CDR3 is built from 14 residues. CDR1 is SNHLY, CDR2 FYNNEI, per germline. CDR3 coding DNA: TGTGCCAGCAGCCTCGGGACAGGGAAGGGGGGCTACACCTTC. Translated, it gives CASSLGTGKGGYTF.

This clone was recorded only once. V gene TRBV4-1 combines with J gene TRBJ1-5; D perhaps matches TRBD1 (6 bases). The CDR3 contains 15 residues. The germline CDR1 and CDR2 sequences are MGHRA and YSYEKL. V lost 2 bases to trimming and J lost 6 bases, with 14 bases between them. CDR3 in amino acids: CASSQLRGAGQPQHF. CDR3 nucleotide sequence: TGCGCCAGCAGCCAACTTCGGGGGGCCGGTCAGCCCCAGCATTTT.

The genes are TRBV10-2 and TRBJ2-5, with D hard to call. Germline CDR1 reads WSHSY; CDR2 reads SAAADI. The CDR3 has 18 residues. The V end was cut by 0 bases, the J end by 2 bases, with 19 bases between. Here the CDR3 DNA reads TGCGCCAGCAGTGAGTCATGGTTGGATGGGGAACCTCAAGAGACCCAGTACTTC. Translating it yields CASSESWLDGEPQETQYF.

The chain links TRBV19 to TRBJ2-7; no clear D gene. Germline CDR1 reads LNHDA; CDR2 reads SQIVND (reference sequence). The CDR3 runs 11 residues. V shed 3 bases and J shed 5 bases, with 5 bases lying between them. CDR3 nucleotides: TGTGCCAGTAGTATTGGTCACGAGCAGTACTTC. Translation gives CASSIGHEQYF.

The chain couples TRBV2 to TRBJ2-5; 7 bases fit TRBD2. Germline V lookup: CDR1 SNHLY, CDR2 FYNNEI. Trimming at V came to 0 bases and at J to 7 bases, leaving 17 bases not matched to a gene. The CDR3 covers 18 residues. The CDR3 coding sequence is TGTGCCAGCAGTGAAGCGCAGTGGACTAGTCGGACTGTTACGACCCAGTACTTC. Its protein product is CASSEAQWTSRTVTTQYF.

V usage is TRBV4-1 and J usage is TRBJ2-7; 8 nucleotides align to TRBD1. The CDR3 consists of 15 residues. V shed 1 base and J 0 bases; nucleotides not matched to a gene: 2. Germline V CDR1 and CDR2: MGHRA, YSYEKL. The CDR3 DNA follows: TGCGCCAGCAGCCAAGGGACAGGGAGCTCCTACGAGCAGTACTTC. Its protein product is CASSQGTGSSYEQYF.

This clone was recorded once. CDR3 bases: TGTGCCAGCAGCCGCGGGGGAATTTCATACAATGAGCAGTTCTTC. Translation: CASSRGGISYNEQFF. The chain joins TRBV11-2 to TRBJ2-1; TRBD2 matches 7 bases. The V gene end was trimmed by 5 bases and the J gene end by 4 bases; junction bases not matched to a gene: 8. Germline V gene lookup returns CDR1 SGHAT and CDR2 FQNNGV. The CDR3 sequence is 15 residues long.

The CDR3 region has the DNA TGCGCCAGCAGTGAGTCGGGTAACACTGAAGCTTTCTTT. It specifies CASSESGNTEAFF. V is TRBV10-1 and J is TRBJ1-1; no clear D gene. The germline V gene encodes CDR1 WNHNN and CDR2 SYGVQD (reference sequence). Trimming stripped 0 bases from V and 2 bases from J, with 4 bases between. The CDR3 runs 13 residues.

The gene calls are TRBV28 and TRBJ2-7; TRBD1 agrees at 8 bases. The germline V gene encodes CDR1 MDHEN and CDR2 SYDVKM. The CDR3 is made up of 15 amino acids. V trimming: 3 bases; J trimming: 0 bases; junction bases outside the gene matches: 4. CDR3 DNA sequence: TGTGCCAGCAGTTTTGAAGACAGGGGCTCCTACGAGCAGTACTTC. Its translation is CASSFEDRGSYEQYF.

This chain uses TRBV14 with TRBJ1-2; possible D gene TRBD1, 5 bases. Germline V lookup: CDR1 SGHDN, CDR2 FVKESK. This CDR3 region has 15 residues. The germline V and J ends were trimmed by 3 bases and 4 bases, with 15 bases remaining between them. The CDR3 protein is CASSQDAGSSYGYTF. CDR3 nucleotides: TGTGCCAGCAGCCAGGATGCAGGGTCGAGCTATGGCTACACCTTC.

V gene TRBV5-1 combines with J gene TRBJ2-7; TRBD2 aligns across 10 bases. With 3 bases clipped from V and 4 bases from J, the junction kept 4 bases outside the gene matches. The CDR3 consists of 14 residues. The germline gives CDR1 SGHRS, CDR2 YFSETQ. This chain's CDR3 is CASSYGTSVYEQYF. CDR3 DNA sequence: TGCGCCAGCAGCTACGGGACTAGCGTATACGAGCAGTACTTC.

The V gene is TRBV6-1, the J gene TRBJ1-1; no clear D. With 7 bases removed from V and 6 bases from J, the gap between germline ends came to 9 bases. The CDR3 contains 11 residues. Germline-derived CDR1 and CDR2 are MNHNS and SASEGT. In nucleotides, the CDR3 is TGTGCCAGCACCCCGGGAGCTGAAGCTTTCTTT. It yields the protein CASTPGAEAFF.

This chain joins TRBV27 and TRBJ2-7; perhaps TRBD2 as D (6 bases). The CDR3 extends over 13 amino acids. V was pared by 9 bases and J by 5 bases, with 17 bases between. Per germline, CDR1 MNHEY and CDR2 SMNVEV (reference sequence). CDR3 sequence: CASKFGGLNEQYF. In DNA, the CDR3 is TGTGCCAGTAAATTCGGAGGGTTAAACGAGCAGTACTTC.

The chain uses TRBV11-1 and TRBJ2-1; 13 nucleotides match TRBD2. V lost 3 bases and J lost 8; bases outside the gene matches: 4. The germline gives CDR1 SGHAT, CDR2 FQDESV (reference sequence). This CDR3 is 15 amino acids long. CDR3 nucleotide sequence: TGTGCCAGCAGCTTCGGGACTAGCGGGGAAGATGAGCAGTTCTTC. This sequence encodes CASSFGTSGEDEQFF.

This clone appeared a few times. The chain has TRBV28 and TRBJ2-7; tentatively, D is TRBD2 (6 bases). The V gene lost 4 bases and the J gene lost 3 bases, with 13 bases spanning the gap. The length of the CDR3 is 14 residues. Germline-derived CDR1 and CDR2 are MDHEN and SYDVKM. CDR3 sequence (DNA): TGTGCCAGCAGTTGGTCATGGACTAACTACGAGCAGTACTTC. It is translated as CASSWSWTNYEQYF.